The T cell receptor beta chain described here comes from a study of shared T cell receptors in the human thymus. Using immunoSEQ multiplex PCR, the repertoire was profiled, and TCRdb retains in-frame clones only, with some absent. The sample shows about 380,000 clones, 95% of them seen only once. V lost 3 bases and J 4 bases, leaving 28 bases between the germline ends. Per germline, CDR1 MDHEN and CDR2 SYDVKM. This CDR3 is built from 19 residues. This clone was counted a single time. This receptor was taken from a human donor. The sequencing input was thymocytes. This chain uses TRBV28 with TRBJ2-7, with D possibly being TRBD2 (5 bases). CDR3 sequence: CASSFPRVVPLDSVYEQYF. The CDR3 nucleotides are TGTGCCAGCAGTTTCCCCCGTGTGGTACCCTTGGATAGCGTTTACGAGCAGTACTTC.